These 20 T cell receptor beta chains came from one sample sequenced in a study of T cells expressing NK-cell markers. TCRdb re-called the 5' RACE reads; one entry per CDR3 protein, DNA not given. The sample data list about 460,000 distinct CDR3 sequences. Sequencing used blood T cells: a sorted CD56 or NKG2C T cell subset, CD4+ or CD8+ T cells, or bulk PBMC T cells (not recorded which). The receptors were gathered from a woman between 45 and 60 years old in good health.

The V gene is TRBV7-9, the J gene TRBJ1-2; with no DNA, the TCRdb D assignment of TRBD1 cannot be verified. Germline V gene data show CDR1 as SEHNR and CDR2 as FQNEAQ (reference sequence). This CDR3 comprises 14 residues. CDR3: CASSPDRGPDGYTF.

The chain carries TRBV9 and TRBJ2-3; the TCRdb D gene call, TRBD2, has no DNA to confirm it. Looked up from germline, CDR1 is SGDLS and CDR2 is YYNGEE. The CDR3 spans 16 residues. CDR3 loop: CASSAMSGSRSDTQYF.

The chain uses TRBV29-1 and TRBJ2-5; the TCRdb D gene call, TRBD1, has no DNA to confirm it. This CDR3 comprises 13 residues. Germline V gene lookup returns CDR1 SQVTM and CDR2 ANQGSEA. This chain's CDR3 is CSVPHEGDETQYF. Full variable domain (rest looked up from reference TRBV29-1 and TRBJ2-5): SAVISQKPSRDICQRGTSLTIQCQVDSQVTMMFWYRQQPGQSLTLIATANQGSEATYESGFVIDKFPISRPNLTFSTLTVSNMSPEDSSIYLCSVPHEGDETQYFGPGTRLLVL.

The chain combines TRBV27 with TRBJ2-7; TCRdb selects TRBD2, and the lack of DNA leaves this call unchecked. Germline V gene lookup returns CDR1 MNHEY and CDR2 SMNVEV (reference sequence). The length of the CDR3 is 12 residues. CDR3 loop: CASSLEGLEQYF.

CDR3 protein: CATSRDGLRNQPQHF. The chain carries TRBV15 and TRBJ1-5. Germline values: CDR1 LNHNV, CDR2 YYDKDF (reference sequence). This CDR3 is 15 amino acids long.

V gene TRBV2 combines with J gene TRBJ2-2; TCRdb outputs TRBD2, but without DNA this stays unchecked. Germline loops: CDR1 SNHLY, CDR2 FYNNEI. The CDR3 is made up of 15 amino acids. CDR3 sequence reads: CASSDTSGKAGELFF.

V and J are TRBV29-1 and TRBJ2-1; without DNA, the TCRdb call of TRBD2 cannot be checked. The CDR3 runs 14 residues. Germline-derived CDR1 and CDR2 are SQVTM and ANQGSEA. CDR3 sequence reads: CSVMTSGRNNEQFF.

The chain carries TRBV3-1 and TRBJ2-5. The CDR3 consists of 13 residues. Germline values: CDR1 LGHDT, CDR2 YNNKEL (reference sequence). CDR3: CASSQDPWMTQYF.

J is TRBJ2-7 and V is TRBV20-1. In germline, CDR1 is DFQATT, CDR2 SNEGSKA (reference sequence). The CDR3 contains 14 residues. The CDR3 region is CSARFGKMSYEQYF.

The chain couples TRBV3-1 to TRBJ2-4. The CDR3 has 15 amino acids. In germline, CDR1 is LGHDT, CDR2 YNNKEL (reference sequence). The CDR3 region is CASSQAPLAKNIQYF.

V is TRBV27 and J is TRBJ1-4; the TRBD1 assignment by TCRdb is unverifiable without DNA. CDR3 length: 15 residues. CDR1 and CDR2 from the germline V gene are MNHEY and SMNVEV (reference sequence). CDR3 amino acids: CASSFGGPGGEKLFF.

The rearrangement uses TRBV7-2 and TRBJ2-1; TCRdb indicates TRBD1, and absent DNA this call remains unverified. This CDR3 has 15 amino acids. CDR1 is SGHTA and CDR2 is FQGNSA in the germline V gene. CDR3 loop: CASSLGARVGDEQFF.

This chain uses TRBV3-1 with TRBJ1-6. The CDR3 spans 15 residues. Germline assignment: CDR1 LGHDT and CDR2 YNNKEL (reference sequence). The CDR3: CASSQGWQGGSPLHF.

The V and J genes are TRBV5-4 and TRBJ1-1. The germline gives CDR1 SGHNT, CDR2 YYREEE (reference sequence). The CDR3 consists of 12 residues. CDR3 sequence: CASSIQDSEAFF.

The rearrangement joins TRBV12-3 or TRBV12-4 to TRBJ1-2; the TRBD1 assignment by TCRdb is unverifiable without DNA. This CDR3 region has 13 residues. The CDR3 region is CASSFRGNYGYTF.

The CDR3 is CASRRQGAYAEAFF. The gene calls are TRBV12-3 or TRBV12-4 and TRBJ1-1; TCRdb names TRBD1, which stays unverified in the absence of DNA. There are 14 residues in the CDR3.

The gene calls are TRBV5-6 and TRBJ2-3; TCRdb picks TRBD1, but there is no DNA to check that call. Germline V gene data show CDR1 as SGHDT and CDR2 as YYEEEE. This CDR3 spans 16 amino acids. CDR3 sequence: CASSSPRDRSTDTQYF. The whole variable domain, filled in from reference TRBV5-6 and TRBJ2-3, reads DAGVTQSPTHLIKTRGQQVTLRCSPKSGHDTVSWYQQALGQGPQFIFQYYEEEERQRGNFPDRFSGHQFPNYSSELNVNALLLGDSALYLCASSSPRDRSTDTQYFGPGTRLTVL.

The chain recombines TRBV18 with TRBJ2-7; TCRdb calls TRBD1, which cannot be checked without DNA. From germline, CDR1 is KGHSH and CDR2 LQKENI. CDR3 length: 15 amino acids. The CDR3 sequence is CASSPEQGIHGEQYF.

V gene TRBV12-3 or TRBV12-4 combines with J gene TRBJ1-6; TCRdb's D gene call, TRBD1, goes unchecked for lack of DNA. The CDR3 is made up of 17 amino acids. The CDR3 protein is CASSRTGGVDVASPLHF.

This chain links TRBV11-2 with TRBJ2-5; TCRdb designates TRBD2, a call that cannot be tested without DNA. CDR3 length equals 17 residues. Germline CDR1 SGHAT, CDR2 FQNNGV. The chain's CDR3 is CASSQGVGGRSQETQYF. Complete variable domain (other parts from reference TRBV11-2 and TRBJ2-5): EAGVAQSPRYKIIEKRQSVAFWCNPISGHATLYWYQQILGQGPKLLIQFQNNGVVDDSQLPKDRFSAERLKGVDSTLKIQPAKLEDSAVYLCASSQGVGGRSQETQYFGPGTRLLVL.